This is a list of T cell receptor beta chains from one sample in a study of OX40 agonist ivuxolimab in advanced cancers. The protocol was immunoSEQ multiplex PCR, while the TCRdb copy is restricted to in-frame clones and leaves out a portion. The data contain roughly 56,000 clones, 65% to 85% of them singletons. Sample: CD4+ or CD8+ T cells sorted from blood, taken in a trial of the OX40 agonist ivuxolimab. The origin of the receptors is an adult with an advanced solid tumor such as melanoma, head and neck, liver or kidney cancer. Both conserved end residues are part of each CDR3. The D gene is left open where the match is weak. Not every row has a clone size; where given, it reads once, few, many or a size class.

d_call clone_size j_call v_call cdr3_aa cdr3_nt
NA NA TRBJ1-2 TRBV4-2 CASSLVGAYGYTF TGTGCCAGCAGCTTGGTGGGGGCCTATGGCTACACCTTC
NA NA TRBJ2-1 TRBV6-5 CASSYEGRGNEQFF TGTGCCAGCAGTTACGAGGGCCGAGGGAATGAGCAGTTCTTC
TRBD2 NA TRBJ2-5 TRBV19 CASSGGTSGRGETQYF TGTGCCAGTAGCGGCGGGACTAGCGGGAGGGGGGAGACCCAGTACTTC
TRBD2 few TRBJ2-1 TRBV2 CASSDLSSGSVYNEQFF TGTGCCAGCAGTGACCTGTCTAGCGGGAGTGTGTACAATGAGCAGTTCTTC
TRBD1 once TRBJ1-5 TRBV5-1 CASSQTGADSNQPQHF TGCGCCAGCAGCCAAACAGGGGCGGATAGCAATCAGCCCCAGCATTTT
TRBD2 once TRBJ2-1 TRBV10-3 CAISDPSGRYNEQFF TGTGCCATCAGTGACCCTAGCGGGAGGTACAATGAGCAGTTCTTC
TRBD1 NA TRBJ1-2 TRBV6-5 CASSYQDRGLGYTF TGTGCCAGCAGTTACCAGGACAGGGGGCTTGGCTACACCTTC
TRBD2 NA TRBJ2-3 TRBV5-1 CASSSGLAGETQYF TGCGCCAGCAGCTCAGGACTAGCGGGAGAAACGCAGTATTTT
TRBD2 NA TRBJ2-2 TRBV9 CASSPGLAVNTGELFF TGTGCCAGCAGCCCGGGACTAGCGGTGAACACCGGGGAGCTGTTTTTT
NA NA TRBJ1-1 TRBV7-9 CASSLERPQEAFF TGTGCCAGCAGCTTAGAACGGCCGCAGGAAGCTTTCTTT
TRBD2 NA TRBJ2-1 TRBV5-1 CASSLDPSGSSYNEQFF TGCGCCAGCAGCTTGGATCCTAGCGGCAGCTCCTACAATGAGCAGTTCTTC
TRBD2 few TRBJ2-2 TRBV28 CASRPGLAGGPGGELFF TGTGCCAGCAGACCGGGACTAGCGGGAGGGCCTGGCGGGGAGCTGTTTTTT
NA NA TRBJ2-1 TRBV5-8 CASSLVYTGPYNEQFF TGTGCCAGCAGCTTGGTATACACGGGGCCTTACAATGAGCAGTTCTTC
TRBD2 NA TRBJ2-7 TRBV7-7 CASSLAGSYEQYF TGTGCTAGCAGCTTAGCGGGCAGCTACGAGCAGTACTTC
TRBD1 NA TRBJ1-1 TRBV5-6 CASSSYQGAGTEAFF TGTGCCAGCAGCTCATATCAGGGGGCCGGAACTGAAGCTTTCTTT
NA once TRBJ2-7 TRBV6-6 CASSYPTGDYEQYF TGTGCCAGCAGTTACCCGACAGGTGACTACGAGCAGTACTTC
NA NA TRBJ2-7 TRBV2 CASSLYGEQYF TGTGCCAGCAGCCTCTACGGCGAGCAGTACTTC
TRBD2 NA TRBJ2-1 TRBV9 CASSVGGGSPYNEQFF TGTGCCAGCAGCGTCGGCGGCGGGAGCCCCTACAATGAGCAGTTCTTC
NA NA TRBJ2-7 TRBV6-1 CASSSTGTSPYEQYF TGTGCCAGCAGTTCCACCGGGACCAGCCCCTACGAGCAGTACTTC
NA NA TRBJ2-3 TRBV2 CASSTRDTRHPFDTQYF TGTGCCAGCAGTACTAGAGACACTAGACACCCGTTTGATACGCAGTATTTT
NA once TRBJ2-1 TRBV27 CASSFDVYNEQFF TGTGCCAGCAGTTTTGACGTTTACAATGAGCAGTTCTTC
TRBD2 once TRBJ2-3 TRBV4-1 CASSQDPPGGSTDTQYF TGCGCCAGCAGCCAAGACCCCCCGGGAGGCTCCACAGATACGCAGTATTTT
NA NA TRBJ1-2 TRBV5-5 CASSSFRDGYTF TGTGCCAGCAGCTCCTTCAGGGATGGCTACACCTTC
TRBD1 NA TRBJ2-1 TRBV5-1 CASTRTGADNEQFF TGCGCCAGCACTCGGACAGGGGCGGACAATGAGCAGTTCTTC
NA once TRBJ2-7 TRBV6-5 CASSNRVGYEQYF TGTGCCAGCAGTAACAGGGTCGGCTACGAGCAGTACTTC
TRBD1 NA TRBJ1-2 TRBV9 CASSLAGGSYGYTF TGTGCCAGCAGCCTCGCAGGGGGGTCCTATGGCTACACCTTC
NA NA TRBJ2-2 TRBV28 CASTGQGGITGELFF TGTGCCAGCACGGGGCAGGGCGGGATCACCGGGGAGCTGTTTTTT
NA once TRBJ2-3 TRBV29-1 CSVTTDTQYF TGCAGCGTTACCACAGATACGCAGTATTTT
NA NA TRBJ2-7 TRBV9 CASSVGTGGGEQYF TGTGCCAGCAGCGTCGGGACCGGGGGTGGCGAGCAGTACTTC
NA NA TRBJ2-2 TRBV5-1 CASSLKGAGELFF TGCGCCAGCAGCTTAAAAGGGGCCGGGGAGCTGTTTTTT
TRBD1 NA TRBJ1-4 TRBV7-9 CASSSGGRATNEKLFF TGTGCCAGCAGCTCAGGGGGTCGGGCTACTAATGAAAAACTGTTTTTT
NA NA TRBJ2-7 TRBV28 CASSHPTIRAAEQYF TGTGCCAGCAGCCACCCGACAATTCGTGCTGCCGAGCAGTACTTC
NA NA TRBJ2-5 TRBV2 CASRVRSGETQYF TGTGCCAGCAGGGTCCGTTCGGGGGAGACCCAGTACTTC
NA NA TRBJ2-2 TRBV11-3 CASSQGVTGELFF TGTGCCAGCAGCCAAGGGGTCACCGGGGAGCTGTTTTTT
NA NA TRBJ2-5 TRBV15 CATSRDPGRLQETQYF TGTGCCACCAGCAGAGATCCTGGACGGTTACAAGAGACCCAGTACTTC
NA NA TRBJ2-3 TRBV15 CATSRETDTQYF TGTGCCACCAGCAGAGAAACCGATACGCAGTATTTT
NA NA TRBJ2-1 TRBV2 CASSGYDYNEQFF TGTGCCAGCAGTGGCTATGACTACAATGAGCAGTTCTTC
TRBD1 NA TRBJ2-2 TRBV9 CASSVGTGANTGELFF TGTGCCAGCAGCGTCGGAACAGGGGCGAACACCGGGGAGCTGTTTTTT
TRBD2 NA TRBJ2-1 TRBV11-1 CASSDRLAGGSEQFF TGTGCCAGCAGCGACCGACTAGCGGGAGGGAGTGAGCAGTTCTTC
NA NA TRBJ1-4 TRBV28 CASSLKNEKLFF TGTGCCAGCAGTCTCAAAAATGAAAAACTGTTTTTT
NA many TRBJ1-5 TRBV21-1 CASSGRLRDNNQPQHF TGTGCCAGCAGCGGAAGACTCCGGGACAACAATCAGCCCCAGCATTTT
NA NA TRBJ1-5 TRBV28 CASFAGGHQPQHF TGTGCCAGCTTCGCGGGAGGGCATCAGCCCCAGCATTTT
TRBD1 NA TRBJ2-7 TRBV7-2 CASSSPTGVEQYF TGTGCCAGCAGCTCTCCGACAGGGGTCGAGCAGTACTTC
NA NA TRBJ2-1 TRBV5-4 CASSLARSSSYNEQFF TGTGCCAGCAGCTTGGCCAGATCCTCCTCCTACAATGAGCAGTTCTTC
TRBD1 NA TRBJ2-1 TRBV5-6 CASSGDRGRGEQFF TGTGCCAGCAGCGGGGACAGGGGGCGAGGTGAGCAGTTCTTC
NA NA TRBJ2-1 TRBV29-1 CSVIGVSQPANNEQFF TGCAGCGTCATAGGCGTAAGCCAGCCGGCTAACAATGAGCAGTTCTTC
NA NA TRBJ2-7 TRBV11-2 CASSLARPYEQYF TGTGCCAGCAGCTTAGCCAGGCCCTACGAGCAGTACTTC
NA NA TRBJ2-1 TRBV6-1 CASMRANNEQFF TGTGCCAGCATGCGGGCCAACAATGAGCAGTTCTTC
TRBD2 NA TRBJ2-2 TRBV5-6 CASSLVSGGTGELFF TGTGCCAGCAGCTTGGTCAGCGGGGGCACCGGGGAGCTGTTTTTT
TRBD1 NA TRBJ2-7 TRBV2 CASGQGRNEQYF TGTGCCAGCGGACAGGGGCGCAACGAGCAGTACTTC
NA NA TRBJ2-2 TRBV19 CASNGRAGYAGELFF TGTGCCAGTAATGGTAGAGCGGGTTATGCCGGGGAGCTGTTTTTT
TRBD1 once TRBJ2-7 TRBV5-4 CASSAGTGVYEQYF TGTGCCAGCAGCGCCGGGACAGGGGTCTACGAGCAGTACTTC
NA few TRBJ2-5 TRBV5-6 CASSSVWIRDEQETQYF TGTGCCAGCAGCTCAGTTTGGATCAGGGACGAGCAAGAGACCCAGTACTTC
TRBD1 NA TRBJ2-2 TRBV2 CASGTGLLFANTGELFF TGTGCCAGCGGGACAGGTCTCCTGTTCGCGAACACCGGGGAGCTGTTTTTT
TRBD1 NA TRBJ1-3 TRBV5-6 CASSLDNRGSGNTIYF TGTGCCAGCAGCTTGGACAACAGGGGTTCCGGAAACACCATATATTTT
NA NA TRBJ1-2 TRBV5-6 CASSFLWGRRTYYGYTF TGTGCCAGCAGCTTCCTTTGGGGGAGACGGACCTATTATGGCTACACCTTC
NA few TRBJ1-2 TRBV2 CASSLDRNYGYTF TGTGCCAGCAGCCTCGACAGAAACTATGGCTACACCTTC
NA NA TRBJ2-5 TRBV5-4 CASSLEGQSAETQYF TGTGCCAGCAGCTTGGAGGGCCAATCGGCAGAGACCCAGTACTTC
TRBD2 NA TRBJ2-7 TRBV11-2 CASSLAGGSSYEQYF TGTGCCAGCAGCTTAGCGGGAGGATCCTCCTACGAGCAGTACTTC
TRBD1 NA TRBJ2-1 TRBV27 CASRDVRGGTGDSYNEQFF TGTGCCAGCAGGGACGTACGTGGGGGGACAGGGGACTCCTACAATGAGCAGTTCTTC